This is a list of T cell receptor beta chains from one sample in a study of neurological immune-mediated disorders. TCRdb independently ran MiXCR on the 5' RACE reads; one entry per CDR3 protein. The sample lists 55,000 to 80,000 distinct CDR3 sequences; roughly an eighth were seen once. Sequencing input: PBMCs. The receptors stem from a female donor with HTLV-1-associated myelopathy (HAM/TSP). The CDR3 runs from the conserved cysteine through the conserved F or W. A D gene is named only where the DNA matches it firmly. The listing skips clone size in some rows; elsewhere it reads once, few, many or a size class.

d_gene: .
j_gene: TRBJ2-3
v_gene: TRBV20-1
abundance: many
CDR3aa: CSARGIGWGSTDTQYF
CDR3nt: TGCAGTGCTAGAGGAATTGGGTGGGGGAGCACAGATACGCAGTATTTT

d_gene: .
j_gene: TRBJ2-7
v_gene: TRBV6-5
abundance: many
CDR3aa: CASSYSVGYEQYF
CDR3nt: TGTGCCAGCAGTTACTCGGTGGGCTACGAGCAGTACTTC

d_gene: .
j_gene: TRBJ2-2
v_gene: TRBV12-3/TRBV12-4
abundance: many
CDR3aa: CASRLDGNTGELFF
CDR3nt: TGTGCCAGCAGACTGGACGGTAACACCGGGGAGCTGTTTTTT

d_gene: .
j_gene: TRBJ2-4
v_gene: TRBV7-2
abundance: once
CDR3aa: CASSPLVPNIQYF
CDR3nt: TGTGCCAGCAGCCCCCTTGTCCCCAACATTCAGTACTTC

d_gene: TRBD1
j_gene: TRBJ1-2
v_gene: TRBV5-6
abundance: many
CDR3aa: CASSLWGQKSYTF
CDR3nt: TGTGCCAGCAGCTTGTGGGGACAGAAAAGCTACACCTTC

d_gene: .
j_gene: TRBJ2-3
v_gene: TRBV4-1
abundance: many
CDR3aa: CASSETRGGSTDTQYF
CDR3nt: TGCGCCAGCAGCGAGACTAGGGGTGGAAGCACAGATACGCAGTATTTT

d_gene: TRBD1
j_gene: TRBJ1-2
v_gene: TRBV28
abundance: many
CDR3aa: CASNRGDDYGYTF
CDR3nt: TGTGCCAGCAACAGGGGTGACGACTATGGCTACACCTTC

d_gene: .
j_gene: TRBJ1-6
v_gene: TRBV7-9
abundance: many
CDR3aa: CASSLGERSPLHF
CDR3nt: TGTGCCAGCAGCTTGGGGGAACGGTCACCCCTCCACTTT

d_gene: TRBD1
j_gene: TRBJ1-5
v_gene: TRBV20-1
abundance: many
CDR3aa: CSARGGTVNNQPQHF
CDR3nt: TGCAGTGCTAGGGGGGGGACAGTTAATAATCAGCCCCAGCATTTT

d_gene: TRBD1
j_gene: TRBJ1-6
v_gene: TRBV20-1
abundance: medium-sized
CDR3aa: CSASGGTGGDRRNSPLHF
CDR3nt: TGCAGTGCTAGTGGAGGCACAGGGGGCGATAGAAGAAATTCACCCCTCCACTTT

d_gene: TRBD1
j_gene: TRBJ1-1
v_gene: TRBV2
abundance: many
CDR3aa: CASSITGGATEAFF
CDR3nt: TGTGCCAGCAGTATAACAGGGGGGGCCACTGAAGCTTTCTTT

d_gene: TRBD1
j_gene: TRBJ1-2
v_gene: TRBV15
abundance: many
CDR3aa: CATSRDEAGGRLNYGYTF
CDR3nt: TGTGCCACCAGCAGAGATGAGGCAGGGGGTCGCCTCAACTATGGCTACACCTTC

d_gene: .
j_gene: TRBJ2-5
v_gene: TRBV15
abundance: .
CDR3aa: CATSEGRWSQGETQYF
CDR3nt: TGTGCCACCAGCGAGGGGAGGTGGTCCCAGGGAGAGACCCAGTACTTC

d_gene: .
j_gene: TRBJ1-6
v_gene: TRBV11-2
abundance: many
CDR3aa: CASSFWSSYNSPLHF
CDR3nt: TGTGCCAGCAGCTTTTGGAGCTCCTATAATTCACCCCTCCACTTT

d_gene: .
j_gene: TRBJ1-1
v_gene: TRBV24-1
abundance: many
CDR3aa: CATSDRGTEAFF
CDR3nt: TGTGCCACCAGTGATAGGGGCACTGAAGCTTTCTTT

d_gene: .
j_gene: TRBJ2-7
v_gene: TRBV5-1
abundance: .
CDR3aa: CASSLVGVKKYEQYF
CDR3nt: TGCGCCAGCAGCTTGGTCGGGGTGAAAAAGTACGAGCAGTACTTC

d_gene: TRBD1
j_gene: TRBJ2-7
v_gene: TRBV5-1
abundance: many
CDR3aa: CASSENRGSDEQYF
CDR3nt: TGCGCCAGCAGCGAGAACAGGGGGTCGGACGAGCAGTACTTC

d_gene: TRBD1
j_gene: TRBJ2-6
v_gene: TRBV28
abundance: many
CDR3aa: CASSFQGAGANVLTF
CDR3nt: TGTGCCAGCAGTTTCCAGGGGGCTGGGGCCAACGTCCTGACTTTC

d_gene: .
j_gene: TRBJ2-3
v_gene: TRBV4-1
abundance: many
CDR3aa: CASSQDGASVGTDTQYF
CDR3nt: TGCGCCAGCAGCCAAGATGGGGCTAGCGTTGGCACAGATACGCAGTATTTT

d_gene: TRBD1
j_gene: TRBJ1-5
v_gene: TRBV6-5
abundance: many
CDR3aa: CASRGWDRGPEEHF
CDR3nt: TGTGCCAGCAGGGGATGGGACAGGGGGCCGGAGGAGCATTTT